The sequence of this T cell receptor (beta chain) was determined in a study of blood T cell repertoires in COVID-19. Study in general: The samples span acute and convalescent COVID-19 from the United States, Italy and Spain.

The CDR3 sequence is 12 residues long. The ends were cut back, 5 bases at V and 8 bases at J, with 10 bases in the middle. Germline CDR1 SNHLY, CDR2 FYNNEI. Per the authors' pipeline: How many nucleated cells were present was estimated from reference gene primer amplification. Method: immunoSEQ multiplex PCR; TCRdb's copy keeps in-frame clones and lacks some. V, J and clone size are taken as reported in that table, and D and trimming were inferred from the DNA itself. This sample has around 250,000 clones, with around nine tenths found just once. This receptor was taken from a woman aged 70 to 79 with active or convalescent COVID-19. The rearrangement uses TRBV2 and TRBJ2-1, with D possibly TRBD1 on 6 matching bases. Sample: peripheral blood. The CDR3 DNA follows: TGTGCCAGCAGTTTACAGGGCGATGAGCAGTTCTTC. Its protein is CASSLQGDEQFF.